This entry is about one T cell receptor (beta chain). This clone was picked up one time. Its antigen target is currently unknown. Base qualities are not provided; no much larger clone lies one nucleotide away. CDR3 length: 15 amino acids, cysteine to phenylalanine. The read is trimmed to its CDR3 DNA, 45 bases read in frame from base 1. The germline V gene gives CDR1 as KGHSH and CDR2 as LQKENI. The V and J ends are trimmed by 0 bases and 3 bases, leaving 11 bases between them. The data were taken from a study of blood T cell repertoires in COVID-19 (TCRdb year 2020). At the level of the whole study: Samples from collaborators originated in the United States, Italy and Spain and spanned both the acute and convalescent phases of COVID-19. The sample metadata nearly always contained a de-identified subject ID, COVID-19 status, age in years and sex. The repertoires were made available in a free public database intended to serve as a resource for research on the immune response to SARS-CoV-2. Deeply sampled blood TCRbeta repertoires from subjects exposed to, actively infected with, or recovered from COVID-19 were included in the dataset. Where available, HLA class I and class II types were taken from metadata supplied by the sample provider and were not determined by assay-based typing. The material from the prospective study consisted of cDNA or gDNA derived from T cells, B-cell-depleted T cells, or PBMCs. Samples were obtained from the ongoing ImmuneRACE study (first 160 participants) and from 1,254 subjects provided by 6 global collaborators. The paper as a whole reports these results and caveats: How much clinical and demographic metadata was included differed by source and by participant, and the metadata was provided uncurated.

Whole blood was collected in K2EDTA tubes by collaborating institutions according to the institutions' own protocols. Collaborator samples were shipped for TCRbeta analysis as frozen whole blood, isolated PBMCs, or DNA extracted from either sample type. The immunoSEQ Assay, a bias-controlled multiplex PCR, was used to amplify TCRbeta CDR3 regions from genomic DNA. The published analysis was carried out like this. Nucleated cell counts per sample were estimated from amplification of reference gene primers within the assay. Sequence reads were collapsed and filtered to measure the absolute abundance of every unique TCRbeta CDR3 rearrangement. For each sample, productive Simpson clonality was calculated as the square root of Simpson's diversity index over productive rearrangements. The immuneACCESS repertoire file appears here via TCRdb, limited to in-frame rearrangements. These files lack a portion of the clones; in checked studies, under half of the deficit traces to unresolved V genes, and the cause of the others is not known. The DNA was the basis for D and trimming; V, J and clone size are from that table. Here the sample has 59,000 or so clones; about 76% occur a single time. Around 30% of the sample is in the top ten clones.

Sequencing was done on a sample of peripheral blood. This TCR was sampled from a woman at least 80 years old with active or convalescent COVID-19. The chain links TRBV18 with TRBJ1-2, with no D gene named confidently. The CDR3 region reads CASSPPGRTDYGYTF. The base sequence is TGTGCCAGCTCACCACCGGGGAGGACTGACTATGGCTACACCTTC.